This TCR beta chain derives from a study of T-cell reconstitution after alpha-beta-depleted transplantation in children. Study-level results: It was surviving recipient T cells and thymic progenitors that gave some patients high TCRbeta diversity at day 60. Counts and diversity of T cells one year after transplant came mostly from newly produced T cells. Several hundred graft clones that had expanded were reportedly the source of alpha-beta T cells about two months after transplant.

As it was prepared, the TCRbeta library received unique molecular identifiers. TCRdb ran MiXCR on the PCR reads and lists one entry per CDR3 protein. This table holds roughly 200,000 distinct CDR3 sequences, about 7% found once. In germline, CDR1 is SGHRS, CDR2 YFSETQ. CDR3 size: 15 residues. Concerning this clonotype: Its cognate antigen is unknown. At one end the junction does not follow the germline gene, possibly because of a read error.

Sample: PBMCs, taken before TCRalphabeta/CD19-depleted stem cell transplant. The chain recombines TRBV5-1 with TRBJ2-3; the match to TRBD2 covers 13 bases. This TCR was recovered from a boy younger than 10 with acute lymphoblastic leukemia, due to receive a stem cell transplant. For the CDR3, the DNA is TGCGCCAGCAGCGCCGGACTAGCGGGAGTCGAGACGCGGTATTTT. Amino acids: CASSAGLAGVETRYF.